These 23 T cell receptor beta chains were all obtained from the same sample, sequenced in a study of beta chain features in type 1 diabetes. The isolated RNA, all of it, was reverse transcribed, so expressed TCRB transcripts were what got sequenced. Profiling relied on immunoSEQ multiplex PCR, and the TCRdb table lists in-frame clones only, not all of them. The table has 450,000 or so clones, about an eighth seen once; the top ten hold 0.045% to 0.05%. The sequencing input was naive CD4+ T cells from blood. These TCRs come from a woman aged 18 to 35 in good health.

This clone has only a few counts. The chain combines TRBV6-5 with TRBJ2-3; the D is unclear. V lost 6 bases to trimming and J lost 6 bases, with 10 bases between them. Germline CDR1 and CDR2: MNHEY and SVGAGI. CDR3 length: 12 residues. The CDR3 spells CASRNRVDTQYF. The CDR3 nucleotides read TGTGCCAGCAGGAACAGAGTCGATACGCAGTATTTT.

This clone came up a few times. The chain links TRBV7-2 to TRBJ2-3; D ambiguous. Germline CDR1 SGHTA, CDR2 FQGNSA. The CDR3 is 15 amino acids. The V gene lost 1 base and the J gene lost 4 bases, with 12 bases spanning the gap. CDR3 in amino acids: CASSLDLRRADTQYF. Written as DNA, the CDR3 is TGTGCCAGCAGCTTAGACCTGAGACGGGCAGATACGCAGTATTTT.

V gene TRBV15 combines with J gene TRBJ1-5; no reliable D call. V dropped 0 bases and J dropped 4 bases, with 10 bases sitting between them. CDR1 and CDR2 (germline): LNHNV, YYDKDF (reference sequence). The CDR3 is 15 amino acids. CDR3 nucleotide sequence: TGTGCCACCAGCAGAGATCTCACCAATAATCAGCCCCAGCATTTT. Residues: CATSRDLTNNQPQHF.

The chain combines TRBV5-1 with TRBJ2-1, with TRBD1 as a possible D gene (5 bases). Germline V lookup: CDR1 SGHRS, CDR2 YFSETQ. This CDR3 region has 14 residues. V lost 0 bases and J 7 bases, leaving 11 bases between the germline ends. The CDR3 DNA follows: TGCGCCAGCAGCTTGGAAGCAGGGTTGAATGAGCAGTTCTTC. It encodes CASSLEAGLNEQFF.

A few counts support this clone. This chain joins TRBV10-3 and TRBJ2-7, with D unresolved. V was cut by 2 bases and J by 1 base, with 9 bases left in between. Germline lookup yields CDR1 ENHRY and CDR2 SYGVKD. The CDR3 length is 14 residues. The DNA for the CDR3 is TGTGCCATCAGTGAGACCAGAGTTTCCTACGAGCAGTACTTC. Its protein product is CAISETRVSYEQYF.

The gene calls are TRBV4-2 and TRBJ2-2; D is unclear. The CDR3 length is 16 residues. CDR1 is LGHNA and CDR2 is YNFKEQ in the germline V gene. V was clipped by 0 bases and J by 15 bases, with 23 bases between them. The CDR3 coding sequence is TGTGCCAGCAGCCAAGATATAACAAGGGCAGCCAGAGTGGTGTTTTTT. This codes for CASSQDITRAARVVFF.

This clone was seen only a few times. The chain recombines TRBV30 with TRBJ1-5; 8 bases agree with TRBD1. Trimming cost V 3 bases and J 5 bases; bases outside gene matches: 6. The CDR3 is 14 amino acids. Germline V gene data show CDR1 as GTSNPN and CDR2 as SVGIG (reference sequence). Here the CDR3 reads CAWSVQGAYQPQHF. CDR3 sequence (DNA): TGTGCCTGGAGCGTTCAGGGGGCGTATCAGCCCCAGCATTTT. Using reference TRBV30 and TRBJ1-5 for the parts outside the CDR3, the full variable domain is SQTIHQWPATLVQPVGSPLSLECTVEGTSNPNLYWYRQAAGRGLQLLFYSVGIGQISSEVPQNLSASRPQDRQFILSSKKLLLSDSGFYLCAWSVQGAYQPQHFGDGTRLSIL.

The chain recombines TRBV9 with TRBJ2-1, with 9 nucleotides matching TRBD1. The CDR3 is made up of 16 amino acids. V trimming: 4 bases; J trimming: 3 bases; junction bases outside the gene matches: 8. CDR1 is SGDLS and CDR2 is YYNGEE in the germline V gene. In DNA form, the CDR3 reads TGTGCCAGCAGCCGCTTGGGGGACAGGGTCTACAATGAGCAGTTCTTC. This encodes CASSRLGDRVYNEQFF.

In this sample, this clone turned up a few times. The V and J genes are TRBV9 and TRBJ2-3, with D perhaps TRBD1 (8 bases). This CDR3 is built from 17 residues. The germline V and J ends were trimmed by 3 bases and 1 base, with 18 bases remaining between them. Germline V gene sequence: CDR1 SGDLS, CDR2 YYNGEE. The CDR3 reads CASSEGTTRGRTDTQYF. Written as DNA, the CDR3 is TGTGCCAGCAGCGAGGGGACTACCAGGGGGCGCACAGATACGCAGTATTTT.

The chain is built from TRBV28 and TRBJ2-3, with 11 bases matching TRBD2. The J segment lost 2 bases and the V segment lost 6 bases, leaving 7 bases of the junction unmatched. The CDR3 has 16 amino acids. The V gene's germline CDR1 is MDHEN and CDR2 SYDVKM. CDR3 protein: CASRQLAGVSTDTQYF. The CDR3 DNA reads TGTGCCAGCAGGCAACTAGCGGGGGTTTCCACAGATACGCAGTATTTT.

The chain is built from TRBV5-1 and TRBJ2-2; possible D gene TRBD2, 5 bases. Looked up from germline, CDR1 is SGHRS and CDR2 is YFSETQ. The CDR3 loop spans 14 amino acids. Trimming stripped 0 bases from V and 4 bases from J, with 7 bases between. CDR3 in amino acids: CASSLGTATGELFF. In DNA, the CDR3 is TGCGCCAGCAGCTTGGGGACTGCCACCGGGGAGCTGTTTTTT.

CDR3 nucleotides: TGTGCCAGCTTAGACAGGGCCAACTCTGGGGCCAACGTCCTGACTTTC. This sequence encodes CASLDRANSGANVLTF. V gene TRBV21-1 combines with J gene TRBJ2-6; the table's D call, TRBD1, was not checked against the DNA. TRBV21-1 is a pseudogene locus. The length of the CDR3 is 16 residues.

This chain links TRBV7-2 with TRBJ2-1; a possible D gene is TRBD2 (5 bases). Trimming pared 6 bases from V and 8 bases from J, leaving 20 bases between. The germline V gene encodes CDR1 SGHTA and CDR2 FQGNSA. The CDR3 spans 15 residues. CDR3 DNA: TGTGCCAGCAGGGTAGGGAGTACGATTGGCGATGAGCAGTTCTTC. It translates to CASRVGSTIGDEQFF.

This clone was observed a single time. The rearrangement joins TRBV7-8 to TRBJ2-1; D is perhaps TRBD1 or TRBD2 (5 bases each). Germline CDR1 reads SGHVS; CDR2 reads FQNEAQ. The V end lost 1 base, the J end lost 0 bases, and 10 bases lay between the germline ends. This CDR3 contains 16 residues. CDR3 protein: CASSLGDRSSYNEQFF. CDR3 coding DNA: TGTGCCAGCAGCTTAGGGGACCGGAGCTCCTACAATGAGCAGTTCTTC.

This clone was counted only a few times. The genes are TRBV11-3 and TRBJ2-6; the D call may be TRBD1 or TRBD2 (5 bases each). This CDR3 is 16 amino acids long. V was shortened by 6 bases and J by 1 base, with 13 bases between the two germline ends. Germline CDR1 reads SGHNT; CDR2 reads YENEEA. CDR3 in DNA: TGTGCCAGCAGAGGCAGGGAGACGTCTGGGGCCAACGTCCTGACTTTC. It translates to CASRGRETSGANVLTF.

This clone was counted between two and nine times. The chain joins TRBV27 to TRBJ1-1; no clear D gene. The germline V and J ends were trimmed by 4 bases and 1 base, with 10 bases remaining between them. Per the germline V gene, CDR1 is MNHEY and CDR2 is SMNVEV (reference sequence). The CDR3 has 14 amino acids. The CDR3 spells CASSYRSWNTEAFF. For the CDR3, the DNA is TGTGCCAGCAGTTATAGAAGTTGGAACACTGAAGCTTTCTTT.

This clone was seen a few times. V is TRBV2 and J is TRBJ1-4; 9 positions agree with TRBD1. After removal of 7 bases from V and 7 bases from J, the junction contained 7 bases not matched to a gene. CDR3 size: 14 residues. Germline values: CDR1 SNHLY, CDR2 FYNNEI. The CDR3 is CASNVAGQGEKLFF. The CDR3 nucleotides read TGTGCCAGCAACGTCGCGGGACAGGGTGAAAAACTGTTTTTT.

This clone occurred a few times. This chain connects TRBV5-4 to TRBJ2-3, with D tentatively TRBD2 (6 bases). V dropped 5 bases and J dropped 2 bases, with 9 bases sitting between them. This CDR3 region has 13 residues. CDR1 and CDR2 (germline): SGHNT, YYREEE (reference sequence). The CDR3: CASRRDPTDTQYF. DNA for the CDR3: TGTGCCAGCAGGCGGGACCCCACAGATACGCAGTATTTT.

The chain recombines TRBV2 with TRBJ2-7; D might be TRBD2 (6 bases). V dropped 7 bases and J dropped 4 bases, with 11 bases sitting between them. The CDR3 is made up of 12 amino acids. From germline, CDR1 is SNHLY and CDR2 FYNNEI. CDR3 amino acids: CASNRGSYEQYV. CDR3 nucleotides: TGTGCCAGCAACCGGGGGTCGTACGAGCAGTACGTC.

In this sample, this clone turned up a few times. This sample includes further DNA sequences coding for the same CDR3. The genes are TRBV29-1 and TRBJ2-1; D is uncertain. CDR3 length: 11 amino acids. Germline CDR1 SQVTM, CDR2 ANQGSEA. Deletions cut 6 bases from V and 3 bases from J, with 6 bases between. For the CDR3, the DNA is TGCAGCGTCGCAGGCTACAATGAGCAGTTCTTC. Translated: CSVAGYNEQFF.

Regarding this clone: This sequence may be a read error, since a much larger clone differs from it by one base. Within the sample, other DNA sequences also encode this same CDR3. The genes are TRBV28 and TRBJ1-2; D gene uncertain. The CDR3 has 12 residues. V lost 3 bases and J lost 3, with 5 bases in between. Germline assignment: CDR1 MDHEN and CDR2 SYDVKM. The CDR3 DNA reads TGTGCCAGCAGTTTGCGGGACTATGGCTACACCTTC. It yields the protein CASSLRDYGYTF.

This clone appeared a few times. This chain connects TRBV7-2 to TRBJ1-5; TRBD1 might be the D (6 bases). The V gene's germline CDR1 is SGHTA and CDR2 FQGNSA. Trimming shortened V by 6 bases and J by 3 bases, and 15 bases separated the two germline ends. The CDR3 is made up of 15 amino acids. The CDR3 here is CASSPVPGDNQPQHF. CDR3 DNA: TGTGCCAGCAGTCCGGTCCCAGGGGACAATCAGCCCCAGCATTTT.

The chain employs TRBV19 and TRBJ2-2; D gene unclear. The germline CDR1 and CDR2 sequences are LNHDA and SQIVND (reference sequence). Trimming pared 10 bases from V and 3 bases from J, leaving 18 bases between. CDR3 length equals 15 residues. Here the CDR3 reads CATTPSTYYTGELFF. In nucleotides, the CDR3 is TGTGCCACCACGCCTTCGACCTACTACACCGGGGAGCTGTTTTTT.